This is a list of T cell receptor beta chains from one sample in a study of lymphopenia after photon versus proton radiotherapy. Measured with immunoSEQ multiplex PCR; TCRdb has only the in-frame clones, and not every one. Among 35,000 to 45,000 clones listed, 70% to 90% were seen once. The sample consisted of peripheral blood, taken from a patient treated with photon-based radiotherapy. These receptors were collected from a man aged 45-65 years with gastric cancer. CDR3s include the opening cysteine and the closing phenylalanine or tryptophan. The D gene is left open where the match is weak.

d_call	v_call	j_call	cdr3_aa
TRBD2	TRBV18	TRBJ2-1	CASSPRTSDYNEQFF
-	TRBV9	TRBJ2-1	CASSVGVGGGNEQFF
-	TRBV11-2	-	CASSLIHEQYF
-	TRBV5-6	TRBJ1-1	CASSRILNTEAFF
-	TRBV5-1	TRBJ2-3	CASSLESVGTDTQYF
-	TRBV5-1	TRBJ2-1	CASSLDAVPYNEQFF
TRBD1	TRBV19	TRBJ2-7	CASSYTGTGGEQYF
TRBD1	TRBV11-1	TRBJ2-2	CASSSDRGGNTGELFF
-	TRBV7-9	TRBJ1-4	CASSQGRGREKLFF
-	TRBV25-1	TRBJ2-3	CASSDSRDGGTDTQYF